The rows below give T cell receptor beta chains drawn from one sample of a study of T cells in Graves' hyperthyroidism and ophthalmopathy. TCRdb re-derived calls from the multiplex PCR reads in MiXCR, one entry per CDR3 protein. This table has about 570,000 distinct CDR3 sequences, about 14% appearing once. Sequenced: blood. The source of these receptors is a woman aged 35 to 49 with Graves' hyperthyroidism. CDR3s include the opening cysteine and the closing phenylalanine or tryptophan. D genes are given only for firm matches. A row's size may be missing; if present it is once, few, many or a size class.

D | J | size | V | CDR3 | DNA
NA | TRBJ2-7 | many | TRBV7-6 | CASSLGSEYEQYF | TGTGCCAGCAGCTTAGGGTCGGAATACGAGCAGTACTTC
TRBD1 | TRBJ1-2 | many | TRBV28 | CASNPQGGGGYTF | TGTGCCAGCAACCCTCAGGGGGGGGGTGGCTACACCTTC
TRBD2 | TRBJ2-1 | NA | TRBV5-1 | CASSLALGLADYNEQFF | TGCGCCAGCAGCTTGGCCCTGGGACTAGCGGATTACAATGAGCAGTTCTTC
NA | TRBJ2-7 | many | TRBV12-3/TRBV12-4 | CASRQQGHEQYF | TGTGCCAGCAGGCAACAGGGCCACGAGCAGTACTTC
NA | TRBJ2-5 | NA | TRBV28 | CASSLRVTGETQYF | TGTGCCAGCAGTTTACGGGTGACGGGAGAGACCCAGTACTTC
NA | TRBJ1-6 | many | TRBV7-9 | CASSLPGGQDSPLHF | TGTGCCAGCAGCTTACCGGGAGGACAAGATTCACCCCTCCACTTT
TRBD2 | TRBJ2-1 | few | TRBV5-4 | CASSSAKAGGPLNEQFF | TGTGCCAGCAGTTCGGCCAAAGCGGGAGGGCCTTTAAATGAGCAGTTCTTC
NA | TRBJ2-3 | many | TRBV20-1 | CSASGTLDTQYF | TGCAGTGCCTCGGGAACTTTAGATACGCAGTATTTT
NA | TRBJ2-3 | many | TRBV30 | CAWLNRGTDTQYF | TGTGCCTGGTTAAATAGGGGCACAGATACGCAGTATTTT
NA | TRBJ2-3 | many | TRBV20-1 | CSARVGRFTSTDTQYF | TGCAGTGCTAGAGTAGGGAGGTTTACTAGCACAGATACGCAGTATTTT
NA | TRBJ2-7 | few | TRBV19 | CASSILPGARLLEQYF | TGTGCCAGTAGTATTCTTCCGGGGGCCAGACTCCTAGAGCAGTACTTC
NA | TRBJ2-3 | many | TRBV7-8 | CASSLGYSGYTDTQYF | TGTGCCAGCAGCTTAGGATATAGCGGATACACAGATACGCAGTATTTT
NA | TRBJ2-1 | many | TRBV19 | CASTRESSYNEQFF | TGTGCCAGTACCCGGGAAAGCTCCTACAATGAGCAGTTCTTC
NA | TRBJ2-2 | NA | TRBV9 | CASSVGQAGAGELFF | TGTGCCAGCAGCGTAGGACAGGCGGGCGCCGGGGAGCTGTTTTTT
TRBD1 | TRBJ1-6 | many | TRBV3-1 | CASSQLRQGNSPLHF | TGTGCCAGCAGCCAACTACGACAGGGGAATTCACCCCTCCACTTT
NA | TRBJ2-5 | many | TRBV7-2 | CASSLRGEGGETQYF | TGTGCCAGCAGCTTACGGGGGGAAGGGGGCGAGACCCAGTACTTC
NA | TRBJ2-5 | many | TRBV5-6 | CASAGWSLQETQYF | TGTGCCAGCGCCGGTTGGTCCCTCCAAGAGACCCAGTACTTC
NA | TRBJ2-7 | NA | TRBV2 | CASSPSARTYEQYF | TGTGCCAGCAGCCCATCTGCACGCACCTACGAGCAGTACTTC
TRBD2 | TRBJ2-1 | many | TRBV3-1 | CASGVAGVYNEQFF | TGTGCCAGCGGGGTAGCGGGAGTTTACAATGAGCAGTTCTTC
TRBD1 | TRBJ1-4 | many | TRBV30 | CAWSGDRGPRGEKLFF | TGTGCCTGGAGTGGAGACAGGGGGCCTCGGGGTGAAAAACTGTTTTTT
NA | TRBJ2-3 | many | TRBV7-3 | CASSPTLSADTQYF | TGTGCCAGCAGCCCAACCCTCAGCGCAGATACGCAGTATTTT